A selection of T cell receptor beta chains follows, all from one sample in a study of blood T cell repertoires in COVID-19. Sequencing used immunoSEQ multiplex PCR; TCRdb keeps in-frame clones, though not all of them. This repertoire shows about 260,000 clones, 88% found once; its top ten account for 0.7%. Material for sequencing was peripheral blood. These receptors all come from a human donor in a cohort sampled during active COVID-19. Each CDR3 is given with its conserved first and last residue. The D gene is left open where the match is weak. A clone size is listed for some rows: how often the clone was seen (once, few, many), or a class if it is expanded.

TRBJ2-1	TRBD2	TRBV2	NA	TGTGCCAGCAGTGAAGGCCCTCTAGCGGGAGGGCCCTACAATGAGCAGTTCTTC	CASSEGPLAGGPYNEQFF
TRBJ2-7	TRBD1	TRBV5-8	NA	TGTGCCAGCAGCTGGGTGACAGGGAAGGCCTACGAGCAGTACTTC	CASSWVTGKAYEQYF
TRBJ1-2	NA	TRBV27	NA	TGTGCCAGCAGTTGGTCCGGACCCCATGGGGGCTTTGGCTATGGCTACACCTTC	CASSWSGPHGGFGYGYTF
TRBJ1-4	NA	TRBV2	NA	TGTGCCAGCAGTAAAAGTATAAGCCTAAAGGAAAAACTGTTTTTT	CASSKSISLKEKLFF
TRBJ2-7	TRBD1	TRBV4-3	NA	TGCGCCAGCAGCCAAGTGGGGGACAGCTCCTACGAGCAGTACTTC	CASSQVGDSSYEQYF
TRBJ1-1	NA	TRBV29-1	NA	TGCAGCGCCAGCAGGGTACTGAACACTGAAGCTTTCTTT	CSASRVLNTEAFF
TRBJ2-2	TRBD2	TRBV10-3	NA	TGTGCCATCAGTGTCCGGGGGGGCAGCACCGGGGAGCTGTTTTTT	CAISVRGGSTGELFF
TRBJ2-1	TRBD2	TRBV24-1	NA	TGTGCCACCAGTGGCGGACTAGCGGGATACAATGAGCAGTTCTTC	CATSGGLAGYNEQFF
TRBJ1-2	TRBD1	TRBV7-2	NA	TGTGCCAGCAGCTCCCCGGGGGGACAGGGGGCTTCCTATGGCTACACCTTC	CASSSPGGQGASYGYTF
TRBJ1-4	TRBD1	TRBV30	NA	TGTGCCGAGAAGAGCAAAAGGACAGGGGGTGAAAAACTGTTTTTT	CAEKSKRTGGEKLFF
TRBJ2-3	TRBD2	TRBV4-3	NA	TGCGCCAGCAGCCTCCAGACGTGGCGGGAGGGCCAAGATACGCAGTATTTT	CASSLQTWREGQDTQYF
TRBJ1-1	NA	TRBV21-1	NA	TGTGCCAGCAGCAGATCCCCGGGGGTCTACAGGGGCCGTTATACTGAAGCTTTCTTT	CASSRSPGVYRGRYTEAFF
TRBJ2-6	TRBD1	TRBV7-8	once	TGTGCCAGCAGCTTAGTCCCGGGACAGCAGACTGGGGCCAACGTCCTGACTTTC	CASSLVPGQQTGANVLTF
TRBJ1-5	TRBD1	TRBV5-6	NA	TGTGCCAGCAGCCCAAGGGACAGGGGGAGCAATCAGCCCCAGCATTTT	CASSPRDRGSNQPQHF
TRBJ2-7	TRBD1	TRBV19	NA	TGTGCCAGTAGTATTTACGACGCAGGGGGCGGGTACGAGCAGTACTTC	CASSIYDAGGGYEQYF
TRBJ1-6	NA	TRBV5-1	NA	TGCGCCAGCAGCCCGGAACCCCACAGGGATAATTCACCCCTCCACTTT	CASSPEPHRDNSPLHF
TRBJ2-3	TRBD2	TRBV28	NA	TGTGCCAGCAGTTTAAGGAGCGGGAGGGCCCTCAGCACAGATACGCAGTATTTT	CASSLRSGRALSTDTQYF
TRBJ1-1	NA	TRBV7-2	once	TGTGCCAGCAGCTTACGGAGGGCAGCTGAAGCTTTCTTT	CASSLRRAAEAFF
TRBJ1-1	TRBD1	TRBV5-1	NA	TGCGCCAGCAGCTTGAGAGAAACAGGGGGCCCCCAGTATTCGTCTGGGGGGACTGAAGCTTTCTTT	CASSLRETGGPQYSSGGTEAFF
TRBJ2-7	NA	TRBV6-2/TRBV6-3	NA	TGTGCCAGCAGTCGGTACGATAGGAGCTCCTACGAGCAGTACTTC	CASSRYDRSSYEQYF
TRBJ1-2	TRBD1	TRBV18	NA	TGTGCCAGCTCACCAGGGACAGGGGCGGACTATGGCTACACCTTC	CASSPGTGADYGYTF
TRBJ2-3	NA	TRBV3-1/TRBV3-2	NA	TGTGCCAGCAGCTCGAGCCCGCTAGAGGCTGATACGCAGTATTTT	CASSSSPLEADTQYF
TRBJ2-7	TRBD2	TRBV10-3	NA	TGTGCCATCAGTGGATTACCTAGCGGGAGGGCGATATACGAGCAGTACTTC	CAISGLPSGRAIYEQYF
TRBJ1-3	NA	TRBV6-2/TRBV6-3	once	TGTGCCAGCAGTTACGGCGGGACGTTGTCCCAAAGCTCTGGAAACACCATATATTTT	CASSYGGTLSQSSGNTIYF
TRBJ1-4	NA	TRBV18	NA	TGTGCCAGCTCACCGACAGCCTGGGAGGCTAATGAAAAACTGTTTTTT	CASSPTAWEANEKLFF
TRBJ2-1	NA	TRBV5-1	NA	TGCGCCAGCAGCCACCGGGAGCCGCTCTACAATGAGCAGTTCTTC	CASSHREPLYNEQFF
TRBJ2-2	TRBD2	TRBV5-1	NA	TGCGCCAGCAGGGAGCGGGACTACACCGGGGAGCTGTTTTTT	CASRERDYTGELFF
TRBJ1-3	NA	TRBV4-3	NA	TGCGCCAGCAGCCAAGTCTACGCTATCGGAAACACCATATATTTT	CASSQVYAIGNTIYF